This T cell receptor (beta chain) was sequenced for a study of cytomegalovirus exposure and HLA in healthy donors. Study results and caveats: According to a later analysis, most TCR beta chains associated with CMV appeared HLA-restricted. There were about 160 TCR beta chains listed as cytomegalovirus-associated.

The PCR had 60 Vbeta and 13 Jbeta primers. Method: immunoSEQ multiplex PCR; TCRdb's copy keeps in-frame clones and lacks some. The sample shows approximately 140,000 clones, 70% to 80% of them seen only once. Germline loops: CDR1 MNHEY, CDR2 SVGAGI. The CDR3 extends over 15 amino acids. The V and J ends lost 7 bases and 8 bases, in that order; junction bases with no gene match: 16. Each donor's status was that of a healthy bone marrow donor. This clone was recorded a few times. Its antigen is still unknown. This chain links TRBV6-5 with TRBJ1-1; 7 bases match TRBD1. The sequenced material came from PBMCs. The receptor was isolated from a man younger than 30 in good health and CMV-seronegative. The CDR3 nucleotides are TGTGCCAGCACGAACTACCGGAGAGAGGGGGCGGAAGCTTTCTTT. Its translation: CASTNYRREGAEAFF.